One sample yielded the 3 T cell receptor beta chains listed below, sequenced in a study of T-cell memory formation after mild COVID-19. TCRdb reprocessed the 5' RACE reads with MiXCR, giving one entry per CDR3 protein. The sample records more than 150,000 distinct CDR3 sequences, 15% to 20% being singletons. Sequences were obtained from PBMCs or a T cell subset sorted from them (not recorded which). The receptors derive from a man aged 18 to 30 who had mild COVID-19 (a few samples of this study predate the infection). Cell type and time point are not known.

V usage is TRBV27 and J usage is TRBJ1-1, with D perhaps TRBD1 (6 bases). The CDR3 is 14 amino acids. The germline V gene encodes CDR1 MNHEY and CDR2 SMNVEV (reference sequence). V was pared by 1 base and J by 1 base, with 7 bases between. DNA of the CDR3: TGTGCCAGCAGTTTATACAGGGCGAACACTGAAGCTTTCTTT. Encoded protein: CASSLYRANTEAFF.

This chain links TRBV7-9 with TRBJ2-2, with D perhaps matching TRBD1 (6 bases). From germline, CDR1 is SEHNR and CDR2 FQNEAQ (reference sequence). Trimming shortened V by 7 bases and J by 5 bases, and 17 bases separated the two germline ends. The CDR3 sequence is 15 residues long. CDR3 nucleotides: TGTGCCAGCATCCCAGGGGCGGGTCGAACCGGGGAGCTGTTTTTT. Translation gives CASIPGAGRTGELFF.

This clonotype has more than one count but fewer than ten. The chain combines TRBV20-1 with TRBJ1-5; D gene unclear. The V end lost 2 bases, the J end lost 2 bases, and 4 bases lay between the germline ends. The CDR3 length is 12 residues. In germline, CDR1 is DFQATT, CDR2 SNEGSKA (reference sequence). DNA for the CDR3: TGCAGTGCTAGATGGGGCAATCAGCCCCAGCATTTT. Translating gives CSARWGNQPQHF.